Each of the 27 T cell receptor beta chains below was sequenced from the same sample in a study of blood T cell repertoires in COVID-19. Sequencing used immunoSEQ multiplex PCR; TCRdb keeps in-frame clones, though not all of them. The sample consists of hundreds of thousands of clones, about nine tenths of them appearing once. The specimen sequenced was PBMCs or T cells enriched from blood (not recorded which). The receptors stem from a woman under 40 with acute COVID-19.

Regarding this clone: The sample holds other DNA sequences that translate to the same CDR3. The chain couples TRBV18 to TRBJ1-1; the match to TRBD1 covers 10 bases. Trimming at V came to 3 bases and at J to 4 bases, leaving 2 bases not matched to a gene. Germline V lookup: CDR1 KGHSH, CDR2 LQKENI. The CDR3 has 14 amino acids. CDR3 nucleotide sequence: TGTGCCAGCTCACCCGGACAGGGGGGCACTGAAGCTTTCTTT. Translating it yields CASSPGQGGTEAFF.

This clone was picked up a small number of times. The chain combines TRBV7-3 with TRBJ1-1; D might be TRBD1 (6 bases). V was shortened by 2 bases and J by 8 bases, with 12 bases between the two germline ends. The CDR3 sequence is 13 residues long. CDR1 is SGHTA and CDR2 is FQGTGA in the germline V gene. CDR3 in amino acids: CASSLLQGKEAFF. The CDR3 DNA reads TGTGCCAGCAGCTTACTACAGGGAAAGGAAGCTTTCTTT.

V gene TRBV9 combines with J gene TRBJ1-5, with D possibly matching TRBD1 (6 bases). Germline V gene sequence: CDR1 SGDLS, CDR2 YYNGEE. CDR3 length: 15 amino acids. The V end was cut by 4 bases, the J end by 2 bases, with 13 bases between. CDR3 bases: TGTGCCAGCAGCTCCCGAGAGGGGGGCAATCAGCCCCAGCATTTT. Protein sequence: CASSSREGGNQPQHF.

The chain combines TRBV7-9 with TRBJ2-1; 9 bases fit TRBD1. CDR1 and CDR2 (germline): SEHNR, FQNEAQ (reference sequence). The CDR3 loop spans 15 amino acids. The V gene end was trimmed by 5 bases and the J gene end by 4 bases; junction bases not matched to a gene: 6. Written as DNA, the CDR3 is TGTGCCAGCAGCCCACAGGGGGCGGGTTACAATGAGCAGTTCTTC. Translating gives CASSPQGAGYNEQFF.

This chain connects TRBV2 to TRBJ1-4; D is undetermined. Trimming removed 5 bases from V and 2 bases from J, with 9 bases in between. CDR3 length: 14 amino acids. The germline V gene has CDR1 SNHLY and CDR2 FYNNEI. Here the CDR3 DNA reads TGTGCCAGCAGTATTCCGGGGACTAATGAAAAACTGTTTTTT. Translated: CASSIPGTNEKLFF.

The V call is TRBV6-1, the J call TRBJ1-3; D might be TRBD1 (5 bases). There are 15 residues in the CDR3. Germline V CDR1 and CDR2: MNHNS, SASEGT. Between the trimmed V and J ends, which lost 2 bases and 4 bases, there was a span of 12 bases. The CDR3 coding sequence is TGTGCCAGCAGTGAACGTCGACAGCTAGGAAACACCATATATTTT. It is translated as CASSERRQLGNTIYF.

The genes are TRBV12-3 or TRBV12-4 and TRBJ1-2; D is unclear. The V and J ends lost 4 bases and 6 bases respectively, with 9 bases between them. The CDR3 runs to 12 residues. The CDR3 protein is CASSYGNNGYTF. CDR3 nucleotides: TGTGCCAGCAGTTACGGGAATAATGGCTACACCTTC.

The chain recombines TRBV18 with TRBJ1-6, with D possibly TRBD1 on 5 matching bases. CDR1 is KGHSH, CDR2 LQKENI, per germline. The CDR3 extends over 14 amino acids. With 2 bases removed from V and 8 bases from J, the gap between germline ends came to 10 bases. The CDR3 sequence is CASSPSGGDSPLHF. CDR3 DNA sequence: TGTGCCAGCTCACCATCGGGGGGGGATTCACCCCTCCACTTT.

The chain links TRBV28 to TRBJ1-2; the D gene is possibly TRBD1 (5 bases). Germline assignment: CDR1 MDHEN and CDR2 SYDVKM. This CDR3 is built from 13 residues. Deletions cut 6 bases from V and 3 bases from J, with 11 bases between. The CDR3 loop reads CASSWATDYGYTF. As DNA, the CDR3 is TGTGCCAGCAGCTGGGCGACAGACTATGGCTACACCTTC.

The rearrangement joins TRBV28 to TRBJ1-2; 12 bases are a match to TRBD1. There are 14 residues in the CDR3. Trimming at V came to 6 bases and at J to 3 bases, leaving 2 bases not matched to a gene. The germline CDR1 and CDR2 sequences are MDHEN and SYDVKM. CDR3 protein: CASRGTGGYYGYTF. CDR3 nucleotide sequence: TGTGCCAGCAGGGGGACAGGGGGCTACTATGGCTACACCTTC.

The chain links TRBV5-8 to TRBJ2-7; 10 positions agree with TRBD2. The V segment lost 5 bases and the J segment 2 bases; nucleotides outside the gene matches: 13. Germline V gives CDR1 SGHTS, CDR2 YDEGEE. This CDR3 is 17 amino acids long. CDR3 region: CASRRGRRAGGTYEQYF. CDR3 coding DNA: TGTGCCAGCAGAAGGGGACGGAGAGCGGGGGGGACCTACGAGCAGTACTTC.

In regard to this clone: This sample also contains other DNA sequences that code for the same CDR3. The rearrangement links TRBV6-5 to TRBJ2-3; TRBD1 aligns across 7 bases. V shed 8 bases, J shed 0 bases, and the junction held 8 bases outside the gene matches. CDR3 length: 15 residues. Germline CDR1 MNHEY, CDR2 SVGAGI. Written as DNA, the CDR3 is TGTGCCAGCTCGCCGACAGGGAGTAGCACAGATACGCAGTATTTT. Its translation is CASSPTGSSTDTQYF.

The rearrangement joins TRBV5-4 to TRBJ2-3, with a possible D match to TRBD1 (5 bases). V shed 0 bases and J shed 5 bases, with 13 bases lying between them. The CDR3 contains 15 residues. Germline CDR1 is SGHNT and CDR2 is YYREEE (reference sequence). The CDR3 here is CASSLGGVQGDTQYF. CDR3 sequence (DNA): TGTGCCAGCAGCTTGGGGGGTGTTCAGGGAGATACGCAGTATTTT. Together with reference TRBV5-4 and TRBJ2-3, the CDR3 gives the full variable domain: ETGVTQSPTHLIKTRGQQVTLRCSSQSGHNTVSWYQQALGQGPQFIFQYYREEENGRGNFPPRFSGLQFPNYSSELNVNALELDDSALYLCASSLGGVQGDTQYFGPGTRLTVL.

V is TRBV5-8 and J is TRBJ1-1; unclear D gene. The CDR3 length is 14 residues. Between the trimmed V and J ends, which lost 1 base and 1 base, there was a span of 8 bases. The V gene's germline CDR1 is SGHTS and CDR2 YDEGEE. The CDR3 region is CASSLRQANTEAFF. DNA for the CDR3: TGTGCCAGCAGCTTGCGACAAGCGAACACTGAAGCTTTCTTT.

The chain couples TRBV6-2 or TRBV6-3 to TRBJ2-7; D gene ambiguous. The length of the CDR3 is 17 residues. Deletions cut 5 bases from V and 1 base from J, with 21 bases between. Germline V gene data show CDR1 as MNHEY and CDR2 as SVGEGT. The CDR3 sequence: CASSKPGLEDPSYEQYF. The CDR3 nucleotides are TGTGCCAGCAGTAAACCAGGTTTAGAAGATCCGTCCTACGAGCAGTACTTC.

The chain combines TRBV7-9 with TRBJ1-4; 10 positions match TRBD1. In germline, CDR1 is SEHNR, CDR2 FQNEAQ (reference sequence). There are 15 residues in the CDR3. The V and J ends lost 4 bases and 5 bases, in that order; junction bases with no gene match: 4. The DNA for the CDR3 is TGTGCCAGCAGCTCCGGACAGGGGGGAAATGAAAAACTGTTTTTT. This sequence encodes CASSSGQGGNEKLFF. The full variable domain, its missing parts supplied by reference TRBV7-9 and TRBJ1-4, is DTGVSQNPRHKITKRGQNVTFRCDPISEHNRLYWYRQTLGQGPEFLTYFQNEAQLEKSRLLSDRFSAERPKGSFSTLEIQRTEQGDSAMYLCASSSGQGGNEKLFFGSGTQLSVL.

This chain links TRBV9 with TRBJ2-4, with TRBD2 matching 8 bases. J gave up 3 bases and V 3 bases, and 17 bases lay outside the gene matches. Germline V gene data show CDR1 as SGDLS and CDR2 as YYNGEE. CDR3 length: 19 residues. CDR3 bases: TGTGCCAGCAGCGCTAAACCGGGACTAGACGGGGGCGACAAAAACATTCAGTACTTC. The encoded protein is CASSAKPGLDGGDKNIQYF.

This clone was recorded once. The chain carries TRBV10-1 and TRBJ1-2; TRBD1 is a possible D gene (5 bases). The CDR3 sequence is 13 residues long. CDR1 is WNHNN, CDR2 SYGVQD, per germline (reference sequence). V was pared by 3 bases and J by 4 bases, with 9 bases between. CDR3 coding DNA: TGCGCCAGCAGTGACAGGGTTGGCTATGGCTACACCTTC. As protein: CASSDRVGYGYTF.

The CDR3 nucleotides read TGTGCCAGCTCATCATCACGGGGCGGGGGCACAGATACGCAGTATTTT. Its protein is CASSSSRGGGTDTQYF. This chain joins TRBV18 and TRBJ2-3; a weak D match, TRBD2 (6 bases). The CDR3 has 16 amino acids. V lost 5 bases and J lost 1, with 16 bases in between. CDR1 and CDR2 from the germline V gene are KGHSH and LQKENI.

This clone was observed once. The chain uses TRBV9 and TRBJ2-2; 14 bases align to TRBD2. The V gene end was trimmed by 4 bases and the J gene end by 2 bases; junction bases not matched to a gene: 4. From germline, CDR1 is SGDLS and CDR2 YYNGEE. The CDR3 contains 17 residues. CDR3 amino acids: CASSLTSGGANTGELFF. The CDR3 DNA reads TGTGCCAGCAGCTTGACTAGCGGGGGGGCAAACACCGGGGAGCTGTTTTTT.

The rearrangement joins TRBV30 to TRBJ1-3; D gene ambiguous. Looked up from germline, CDR1 is GTSNPN and CDR2 is SVGIG (reference sequence). V shed 8 bases and J shed 0 bases, with 8 bases lying between them. The CDR3 is made up of 12 amino acids. CDR3 bases: TGTGCCGCTAAGAGCTCTGGAAACACCATATATTTT. Its protein product is CAAKSSGNTIYF.

The chain uses TRBV11-2 and TRBJ2-3, with D possibly TRBD2 on 6 matching bases. The germline V gene encodes CDR1 SGHAT and CDR2 FQNNGV. The CDR3 is 15 amino acids. V was cut by 1 base and J by 2 bases, with 10 bases left in between. DNA for the CDR3: TGTGCCAGCAGCTTAGTGGCGGGGCCCACAGATACGCAGTATTTT. This sequence encodes CASSLVAGPTDTQYF.

The rearrangement joins TRBV7-8 to TRBJ1-2; maybe TRBD1 (5 bases). V gave up 0 bases and J gave up 5 bases, with 13 bases separating them. Germline V lookup: CDR1 SGHVS, CDR2 FQNEAQ. The CDR3 has 15 residues. CDR3 coding DNA: TGTGCCAGCAGCTTAGCTCAGGATGGGGCTTATGGCTACACCTTC. This sequence encodes CASSLAQDGAYGYTF.

The CDR3 coding sequence is TGTGCCAGCTCACAGGGCTCGGTCGAAAAACTGTTTTTT. Amino acid sequence: CASSQGSVEKLFF. The rearrangement uses TRBV12-3 or TRBV12-4 and TRBJ1-4, with D possibly being TRBD1 (6 bases). CDR3 length equals 13 residues. The ends were cut back, 8 bases at V and 8 bases at J, with 15 bases in the middle.

The J gene is TRBJ2-1, the V gene TRBV6-2 or TRBV6-3, with unresolved D. This CDR3 contains 11 residues. Trimming pared 5 bases from V and 5 bases from J, leaving 4 bases between. The germline V gene encodes CDR1 MNHEY and CDR2 SVGEGT. The CDR3 DNA is TGTGCCAGCAGTACTAACAATGAGCAGTTCTTC. Its translation: CASSTNNEQFF.

The J gene is TRBJ2-2, the V gene TRBV28; 7 bases align to TRBD1. The germline gives CDR1 MDHEN, CDR2 SYDVKM. The CDR3 extends over 16 amino acids. V dropped 4 bases and J dropped 4; count of bases not matched to a gene: 9. DNA of the CDR3: TGTGCCAGCAGTTCGCCTGGCCCAGGGGGCACCGGGGAGCTGTTTTTT. Protein product: CASSSPGPGGTGELFF.

The rearrangement joins TRBV21-1 to TRBJ1-6; the table's D call TRBD1 went unverified against the DNA. TRBV21-1 is a pseudogene locus. This CDR3 region has 17 residues. In DNA, the CDR3 is TGTGCCAGCAGCAAAGGGACAGGGAGCTCCTATAATTCACCCCTCCACTTT. This codes for CASSKGTGSSYNSPLHF.